Below are 15 T cell receptor beta chains sequenced from a single sample in a study of blood T cell repertoires in COVID-19. TCRdb's copy holds only in-frame clones and misses some; the assay was immunoSEQ multiplex PCR. The sample has 250,000 to 300,000 clones; around 85% are singletons. The specimen sequenced was peripheral blood. All receptors come from a woman in her 30s with COVID-19, enrolled during active disease.

This clone was observed once. The rearrangement joins TRBV7-9 to TRBJ2-7; 7 bases match TRBD2. CDR1 is SEHNR, CDR2 FQNEAQ, per germline (reference sequence). V lost 5 bases, J lost 2 bases, and 18 bases stayed unmatched. This CDR3 contains 18 residues. As DNA, the CDR3 is TGTGCCAGCAGCCCCAAGGGTGGCGGGGGAGGGAACACCTACGAGCAGTACTTC. Protein sequence: CASSPKGGGGGNTYEQYF.

As for this clone: Other DNA sequences in this specimen translate into the identical CDR3. The chain joins TRBV3-1 (or the pseudogene TRBV3-2) to TRBJ1-5, with D possibly being TRBD1 (5 bases). The CDR3 is 14 residues long. The V gene's germline CDR1 is LGHDT and CDR2 YNNKEL (reference sequence). V was pared by 1 base and J by 4 bases, with 8 bases between. CDR3 sequence reads: CASSQGGGNQPQHF. Here the CDR3 DNA reads TGTGCCAGCAGCCAAGGGGGGGGGAATCAGCCCCAGCATTTT.

J is TRBJ2-2 and V is TRBV7-8; D unclear. V lost 1 base and J 3 bases, leaving 12 bases between the germline ends. CDR1 is SGHVS and CDR2 is FQNEAQ in the germline V gene. This CDR3 comprises 16 residues. CDR3: CASSLVGLTYTGELFF. The DNA of the CDR3 is TGTGCCAGCAGCTTAGTAGGCTTGACATACACCGGGGAGCTGTTTTTT. Combining the CDR3 with reference TRBV7-8 and TRBJ2-2 gives the whole variable domain GAGVSQSPRYKVAKRGQDVALRCDPISGHVSLFWYQQALGQGPEFLTYFQNEAQLDKSGLPSDRFFAERPEGSVSTLKIQRTQQEDSAVYLCASSLVGLTYTGELFFGEGSRLTVL.

This clone was detected once. This rearrangement joins TRBV19 to TRBJ2-7; a possible D gene is TRBD1 (6 bases). Germline-derived CDR1 and CDR2 are LNHDA and SQIVND (reference sequence). Between the trimmed V and J ends, which lost 6 bases and 2 bases, there was a span of 17 bases. CDR3 length: 15 amino acids. CDR3 sequence reads: CASRNQGTVTYEQYF. The CDR3 DNA sequence: TGTGCCAGTAGAAATCAGGGGACGGTAACCTACGAGCAGTACTTC.

Here the CDR3 reads CASRGQGRRAFF. The DNA of the CDR3 is TGTGCCAGCAGGGGACAGGGCCGGCGGGCTTTCTTT. The V gene is TRBV27, the J gene TRBJ1-1; 9 positions match TRBD1. There are 12 residues in the CDR3. CDR1 MNHEY and CDR2 SMNVEV come from the germline V gene (reference sequence). With 6 bases clipped from V and 11 bases from J, the junction kept 7 bases outside the gene matches.

This clone came up a few times. In the same sample, other DNA sequences code for this CDR3. The chain couples TRBV5-5 to TRBJ1-2; tentative D call: TRBD1 (5 bases). The CDR3 extends over 14 amino acids. Germline V CDR1 and CDR2: SGHKS, YYEKEE (reference sequence). Trimming removed 0 bases from V and 1 base from J, with 7 bases in between. The CDR3 coding sequence is TGTGCCAGCAGCTTGGACAGGATTAACTATGGCTACACCTTC. Translating it yields CASSLDRINYGYTF.

This clone was seen a handful of times. This sequence joins TRBV5-4 and TRBJ2-7; 10 bases are shared with TRBD2. With V trimmed by 0 bases and J by 1 base, 4 bases remained unmatched. The CDR3 extends over 16 amino acids. Germline V gene data show CDR1 as SGHNT and CDR2 as YYREEE (reference sequence). The CDR3 nucleotides are TGTGCCAGCAGCTTGGGGGCTAGCGGGGGTTCCTACGAGCAGTACTTC. Protein product: CASSLGASGGSYEQYF.

The chain couples TRBV6-6 to TRBJ2-1, with 10 nucleotides matching TRBD2. This CDR3 contains 14 residues. Trimming cost V 6 bases and J 7 bases; bases outside gene matches: 6. From germline, CDR1 is MNHNY and CDR2 SVGAGI (reference sequence). This chain's CDR3 is CASRGTSERNEQFF. The CDR3 DNA is TGTGCCAGCAGAGGGACTAGCGAGAGGAATGAGCAGTTCTTC.

The J gene is TRBJ1-6, the V gene TRBV6-4, with D perhaps matching TRBD1 (5 bases). CDR1 is MRHNA and CDR2 is SNTAGT in the germline V gene. V was clipped by 2 bases and J by 9 bases, with 8 bases between them. The CDR3 runs to 13 residues. The CDR3 region is CASSDQGGSPLHF. The CDR3 coding sequence is TGTGCCAGCAGTGACCAGGGCGGTTCACCCCTCCACTTT.

This clone was detected once. The genes are TRBV2 and TRBJ1-5, with TRBD1 identical over 10 bases. Losses at the gene ends were 6 bases for V and 1 base for J; bases not matched to a gene: 3. This CDR3 has 15 residues. Germline loops: CDR1 SNHLY, CDR2 FYNNEI. The CDR3 spells CASRRDRGSNQPQHF. DNA for the CDR3: TGTGCCAGCAGACGGGACAGGGGAAGCAATCAGCCCCAGCATTTT.

The CDR3 DNA follows: TGCGCCAGCAGCCACACACAGGGGTCCGACCAAGAGACCCAGTACTTC. This translates into CASSHTQGSDQETQYF. The chain uses TRBV4-1 and TRBJ2-5; 7 positions agree with TRBD1. The CDR3 is made up of 16 amino acids. Germline CDR1 is MGHRA and CDR2 is YSYEKL. Losses at the gene ends were 3 bases for V and 0 bases for J; bases not matched to a gene: 7.

CDR3: CATSSRFSGQGSLRFF. The CDR3 bases are TGTGCCACCAGCAGTCGCTTTTCCGGACAGGGAAGTTTAAGGTTCTTC. V and J are TRBV15 and TRBJ2-1, with 8 bases aligning to TRBD1. The V and J ends lost 3 bases and 15 bases, in that order; junction bases with no gene match: 19. The CDR3 totals 16 residues. Germline CDR1 and CDR2: LNHNV and YYDKDF (reference sequence). Supplemented by reference TRBV15 and TRBJ2-1, the full variable domain reads DAMVIQNPRYQVTQFGKPVTLSCSQTLNHNVMYWYQQKSSQAPKLLFHYYDKDFNNEADTPDNFQSRRPNTSFCFLDIRSPGLGDTAMYLCATSSRFSGQGSLRFFGPGTRLTVL.

The chain uses TRBV29-1 and TRBJ1-4; D gene uncertain. This CDR3 is 14 amino acids long. Trimming cost V 4 bases and J 8 bases, with 17 bases left between them. Per germline, CDR1 SQVTM and CDR2 ANQGSEA. CDR3 sequence (DNA): TGCAGCGTTGCTAGCCCGAAGTGGAGGGAAAAACTGTTTTTT. Amino acid sequence: CSVASPKWREKLFF.

The rearrangement joins TRBV19 to TRBJ2-7; 8 bases are a match to TRBD1. J lost 3 bases, V lost 5 bases, and 6 bases had no gene match. Germline lookup yields CDR1 LNHDA and CDR2 SQIVND (reference sequence). The CDR3 runs to 14 residues. This CDR3 is CASSGVQGGYEQYF. The CDR3 coding sequence is TGTGCCAGTAGTGGAGTACAGGGGGGCTACGAGCAGTACTTC.

V usage is TRBV3-1 (or the pseudogene TRBV3-2) and J usage is TRBJ2-7; 9 nucleotides agree with TRBD2. This CDR3 contains 14 residues. V gave up 4 bases and J gave up 3 bases; unmatched junction bases: 4. Germline CDR1 reads LGHDT; CDR2 reads YNNKEL (reference sequence). The CDR3 protein is CASSPGLALYEQYF. The CDR3 nucleotides are TGTGCCAGCAGCCCGGGACTAGCTCTCTACGAGCAGTACTTC.